The rows below give T cell receptor beta chains drawn from one sample of a study of blood T cells in healthy people across ages. TCRdb processed the 5' RACE reads anew with MiXCR; each CDR3 protein has one entry. The sample yields roughly 860,000 distinct CDR3 sequences, around 62% seen once. Source material: blood. These receptors were taken from a man aged 25-40 years in good health. The CDR3 runs from the conserved cysteine through the conserved F or W. The D gene is left open where the match is weak. Clone size is shown for a subset of rows, as once, few, many or a class of expanded clone.

>NA|TRBJ1-6|NA|TRBV12-3/TRBV12-4
CASRPGLGPPLHF
TGTGCCAGCAGACCTGGGCTCGGACCACCCCTCCACTTT
>NA|TRBJ1-4|few|TRBV29-1
CSVGRANEKLFF
TGCAGCGTTGGGAGGGCTAATGAAAAACTGTTTTTT
>NA|TRBJ2-3|NA|TRBV15
CATRLGELSTDTQYF
TGTGCCACCCGCCTCGGGGAATTGAGCACAGATACGCAGTATTTT
>TRBD2|TRBJ2-1|NA|TRBV4-2
CASSQDGGASGLYNEQFF
TGTGCCAGCAGCCAAGATGGGGGGGCTAGCGGGCTGTACAATGAGCAGTTCTTC
>TRBD2|TRBJ2-7|NA|TRBV13
CASSAPGGYSYEQYF
TGTGCCAGCAGTGCACCGGGGGGGTACTCCTACGAGCAGTACTTC
>NA|TRBJ2-7|NA|TRBV7-2
CASSTRSDSYEQYF
TGTGCCAGCAGCACAAGGTCCGACTCCTACGAGCAGTACTTC
>NA|TRBJ1-1|many|TRBV13
CASSPRDGEAFF
TGTGCCAGCAGCCCCAGGGACGGTGAAGCTTTCTTT
>NA|TRBJ1-4|NA|TRBV4-2
CASSQVGAEKLFF
TGTGCCAGCAGCCAAGTTGGGGCGGAAAAACTGTTTTTT
>NA|TRBJ1-2|NA|TRBV6-6
CASSYPQAGYSNYGYTF
TGTGCCAGCAGTTATCCTCAGGCAGGGTATTCTAACTATGGCTACACCTTC
>TRBD1|TRBJ1-1|NA|TRBV29-1
CSTRAGGDTEAFF
TGCAGCACCCGGGCAGGGGGTGATACTGAAGCTTTCTTT
>NA|TRBJ1-2|NA|TRBV2
CASSPFFDPEDGYTF
TGTGCCAGCAGTCCCTTTTTCGACCCCGAGGATGGCTACACCTTC
>TRBD1|TRBJ2-3|NA|TRBV2
CASRGTGGSTDTQYF
TGTGCCAGCAGGGGGACAGGGGGCTCCACAGATACGCAGTATTTT
>NA|TRBJ2-7|few|TRBV29-1
CSVAVYYEQYF
TGCAGCGTTGCGGTCTACTACGAGCAGTACTTC
>NA|TRBJ2-1|NA|TRBV9
CTSGSNEQFF
TGTACCAGCGGGTCCAATGAGCAGTTCTTC
>NA|TRBJ2-4|few|TRBV7-2
CASSRDLPVGNIQYF
TGTGCCAGCAGCCGGGACCTACCCGTCGGGAACATTCAGTACTTC
>NA|TRBJ2-5|NA|TRBV4-2
CASSQEGIRGEETQYF
TGTGCCAGCAGCCAAGAGGGAATCAGGGGGGAAGAGACCCAGTACTTC
>TRBD1|TRBJ2-7|NA|TRBV7-9
CASRYTGTGDEQYF
TGTGCCAGCAGATATACCGGGACAGGGGACGAGCAGTACTTC
>TRBD1|TRBJ1-1|NA|TRBV2
CASFRGQGSEAFF
TGTGCCAGCTTTAGGGGACAGGGAAGTGAAGCTTTCTTT
>TRBD1|TRBJ2-2|NA|TRBV7-2
CASSTGQSTGELFF
TGTGCCAGCAGCACGGGACAGTCCACCGGGGAGCTGTTTTTT
>TRBD2|TRBJ2-6|once|TRBV29-1
CSVYSGVLRSGANVLTF
TGCAGCGTTTATAGCGGGGTCTTACGCTCTGGGGCCAACGTCCTGACTTTC
>NA|TRBJ2-5|NA|TRBV7-9
CANSLGPRTQYF
TGTGCCAACAGCTTAGGACCCCGGACCCAGTACTTC
>NA|TRBJ1-2|once|TRBV7-2
CASSLSTEYYGYTF
TGTGCCAGCAGCTTATCCACAGAATACTATGGCTACACCTTC
>TRBD2|TRBJ2-4|NA|TRBV2
CASFSGGPLAKNIQYF
TGTGCCAGCTTCAGCGGGGGGCCTCTAGCCAAAAACATTCAGTACTTC
>NA|TRBJ2-3|NA|TRBV6-5
CASNPPEDTQYF
TGTGCCAGCAATCCACCGGAGGATACGCAGTATTTT
>NA|TRBJ2-6|few|TRBV4-3
CASSQDEQVVLPHSGANVLTF
TGCGCCAGCAGCCAAGATGAGCAGGTGGTCCTCCCACACTCTGGGGCCAACGTCCTGACTTTC
>TRBD1|TRBJ2-7|NA|TRBV10-3
CAVKGARIEQYF
TGTGCCGTAAAGGGGGCTCGTATCGAGCAGTACTTC
>NA|TRBJ2-7|NA|TRBV28
CASSPRVGTYEQYF
TGTGCCAGCAGCCCGCGGGTAGGGACCTACGAGCAGTACTTC
>NA|TRBJ2-5|NA|TRBV4-3
CASSQGTGGLGQETQYF
TGCGCCAGCAGCCAAGGAACCGGGGGGCTTGGCCAAGAGACCCAGTACTTC
>TRBD2|TRBJ2-3|NA|TRBV4-3
CASSQYRLAVSTDTQYF
TGCGCCAGCAGCCAGTACCGACTAGCGGTGAGCACAGATACGCAGTATTTT
>TRBD2|TRBJ2-3|NA|TRBV7-9
CASSSSTSGGLTDTQYF
TGTGCCAGCAGCTCCTCCACGAGCGGGGGGCTCACAGATACGCAGTATTTT
>NA|TRBJ1-1|few|TRBV12-3/TRBV12-4
CASSGGNTEAFF
TGTGCCAGCAGTGGTGGGAACACTGAAGCTTTCTTT
>NA|TRBJ2-3|NA|TRBV5-6
CASKASRDTQYF
TGTGCCAGCAAGGCTAGCCGGGATACGCAGTATTTT
>NA|TRBJ2-7|NA|TRBV7-2
CASREQRGEQYF
TGTGCCAGCCGGGAACAGAGGGGCGAGCAGTACTTC
>TRBD2|TRBJ2-7|once|TRBV29-1
CSAGGIAYEQYF
TGCAGCGCGGGGGGAATCGCTTACGAGCAGTACTTC
>TRBD1|TRBJ1-2|NA|TRBV20-1
CSAGGQALYGYTF
TGCAGTGCTGGCGGACAGGCCCTCTATGGCTACACCTTC
>TRBD1|TRBJ2-1|NA|TRBV20-1
CSARETGLSYNEQFF
TGCAGTGCTAGAGAGACAGGGCTCTCCTACAATGAGCAGTTCTTC
>TRBD1|TRBJ2-1|NA|TRBV20-1
CSARTGEVWNEQFF
TGCAGTGCCCGGACAGGGGAGGTGTGGAATGAGCAGTTCTTC
>NA|TRBJ2-1|NA|TRBV14
CASSQSGTGAYNEQFF
TGTGCCAGCAGCCAGTCCGGGACGGGCGCCTACAATGAGCAGTTCTTC
>TRBD2|TRBJ2-4|NA|TRBV20-1
CSARSPEREQYF
TGCAGTGCTAGGTCACCTGAGCGGGAGCAGTACTTC
>TRBD2|TRBJ2-5|NA|TRBV20-1
CSARDPGTSAQETQYF
TGCAGTGCTAGAGATCCGGGGACTAGCGCTCAAGAGACCCAGTACTTC
>NA|TRBJ2-3|NA|TRBV5-1
CASSLYENTQYF
TGCGCCAGCAGCTTGTACGAAAATACGCAGTATTTT
>NA|TRBJ2-7|NA|TRBV7-2
CASSLDRGLPSEQYF
TGTGCCAGCAGCTTAGATAGAGGGCTGCCCTCCGAGCAGTACTTC
>TRBD1|TRBJ1-2|few|TRBV29-1
CSAPGQGGGYTF
TGCAGCGCCCCGGGACAGGGTGGTGGCTACACCTTC
>NA|TRBJ1-2|NA|TRBV20-1
CSARGPGDYGYTF
TGCAGTGCTAGAGGTCCGGGTGACTATGGCTACACCTTC
>NA|TRBJ2-3|NA|TRBV7-2
CADQAYGGGGTQYF
TGTGCCGACCAGGCGTACGGGGGAGGAGGTACGCAGTATTTT
>NA|TRBJ2-7|once|TRBV12-3/TRBV12-4
CASRFSGFTYEQYF
TGTGCCAGCAGATTCTCCGGCTTTACCTACGAGCAGTACTTC
>TRBD1|TRBJ2-7|few|TRBV4-2
CASSQDGTGTGIRYEQYF
TGTGCCAGCAGCCAAGATGGGACCGGGACAGGGATTAGGTACGAGCAGTACTTC
>NA|TRBJ2-5|NA|TRBV7-3
CASSWGSQETQYF
TGTGCCAGCAGCTGGGGCAGCCAAGAGACCCAGTACTTC
>NA|TRBJ1-1|NA|TRBV6-2/TRBV6-3
CASSSVTGRLNTEAFF
TGTGCCAGCAGTTCCGTAACAGGGCGCTTGAACACTGAAGCTTTCTTT
>NA|TRBJ2-7|NA|TRBV20-1
CSANREHNEQYF
TGCAGTGCAAACAGGGAACACAACGAGCAGTACTTC
>NA|TRBJ2-1|NA|TRBV20-1
CSARGALAPNEQFF
TGCAGCGCTCGAGGAGCCCTTGCCCCCAATGAGCAGTTCTTC
>NA|TRBJ2-6|NA|TRBV7-2
CASSLRAHFLGANVLTF
TGTGCCAGCAGCTTGCGAGCCCACTTTCTGGGCGCCAACGTCCTGACTTTC
>NA|TRBJ2-7|NA|TRBV20-1
CSARDISTYEQYF
TGCAGTGCTAGAGATATTAGCACCTATGAGCAGTACTTC
>NA|TRBJ1-1|NA|TRBV13
CASSLGGPIFTEAFF
TGTGCCAGCAGCTTAGGGGGGCCGATTTTCACTGAAGCTTTCTTT
>NA|TRBJ2-7|NA|TRBV4-2
CASSPRRGYDEQYF
TGTGCCAGCAGCCCCCGCAGGGGCTACGACGAGCAGTACTTC
>NA|TRBJ2-7|many|TRBV6-2/TRBV6-3
CASSDSDTYEQYF
TGTGCCAGCAGTGACTCGGACACCTACGAGCAGTACTTC